A selection of T cell receptor beta chains follows, all from one sample in a study of blood T cell repertoires in COVID-19. The method was immunoSEQ multiplex PCR; TCRdb's version includes in-frame clones alone and lacks a portion of them. The data show 250,000 to 350,000 clones, with around 90% seen just once and about 2.3% held by the top ten. Sequencing used peripheral blood. The receptors were gathered from a man between 18 and 29 years old with active or convalescent COVID-19. CDR3s leave out the opening cysteine and the closing phenylalanine or tryptophan.

j_call: TRBJ1-5; cdr3_length: 12; v_call: TRBV29-1; cdr3_aa: SVSTGGWDQPQH
j_call: TRBJ2-1; cdr3_length: 14; v_call: TRBV9; cdr3_aa: ASSPRGGAVSNEQF
j_call: TRBJ1-1; cdr3_length: 10; v_call: TRBV15; cdr3_aa: ATSKRQGEAF
j_call: TRBJ2-3; cdr3_length: 14; v_call: TRBV5-1; cdr3_aa: ASSLGLAGVADTQY
j_call: TRBJ2-3; cdr3_length: 12; v_call: TRBV5-4; cdr3_aa: ASSLSTSTDTQY
j_call: TRBJ2-5; cdr3_length: 13; v_call: TRBV27; cdr3_aa: ASGDLGGLEETQY
j_call: TRBJ2-5; cdr3_length: 13; v_call: TRBV24-1; cdr3_aa: ATSDFRTEQETQY
j_call: TRBJ1-4; cdr3_length: 11; v_call: TRBV7-9; cdr3_aa: ASSLGQGGKLF
j_call: TRBJ2-5; cdr3_length: 14; v_call: TRBV28; cdr3_aa: ASSLGASGKQETQY
j_call: TRBJ2-3; cdr3_length: 12; v_call: TRBV15; cdr3_aa: ATSILASTDTQY
j_call: TRBJ2-2; cdr3_length: 14; v_call: TRBV6-6; cdr3_aa: ASSYSDQGEAGELF
j_call: TRBJ1-1; cdr3_length: 13; v_call: TRBV10-3; cdr3_aa: AIRDSDRGTTEAF
j_call: TRBJ2-4; cdr3_length: 11; v_call: TRBV27; cdr3_aa: ASSSKRGNIQY
j_call: TRBJ2-5; cdr3_length: 11; v_call: TRBV11-2; cdr3_aa: ASEGQNQETQY
j_call: TRBJ2-7; cdr3_length: 11; v_call: TRBV29-1; cdr3_aa: SVVGRNTYEQY
j_call: TRBJ2-3; cdr3_length: 12; v_call: TRBV7-2; cdr3_aa: ASSPGGITDTQY
j_call: TRBJ2-1; cdr3_length: 13; v_call: TRBV5-6; cdr3_aa: ASSQGTSGYNEQF
j_call: TRBJ1-1; cdr3_length: 13; v_call: TRBV13; cdr3_aa: ASSPDLDFNTEAF
j_call: TRBJ1-4; cdr3_length: 14; v_call: TRBV5-1; cdr3_aa: ASSLLGTGENEKLF
j_call: TRBJ1-4; cdr3_length: 12; v_call: TRBV19; cdr3_aa: ASSMGTQPEKLF
j_call: TRBJ2-1; cdr3_length: 12; v_call: TRBV11-2; cdr3_aa: ASSLGGRYNEQF
j_call: TRBJ2-7; cdr3_length: 13; v_call: TRBV7-9; cdr3_aa: ASSLQTGRVGEQY
j_call: TRBJ2-3; cdr3_length: 13; v_call: TRBV6-6; cdr3_aa: ASSYGQGLGDTQY
j_call: TRBJ2-5; cdr3_length: 13; v_call: TRBV10-2; cdr3_aa: ASRVPGDLQETQY
j_call: TRBJ2-7; cdr3_length: 13; v_call: TRBV5-1; cdr3_aa: ASSLGLAQTYEQY
j_call: TRBJ1-5; cdr3_length: 12; v_call: TRBV3-1/TRBV3-2; cdr3_aa: ASSHGNTAVAQH
j_call: TRBJ1-6; cdr3_length: 12; v_call: TRBV18; cdr3_aa: ASSPSIVDSPLH
j_call: TRBJ1-2; cdr3_length: 11; v_call: TRBV29-1; cdr3_aa: SVTRGKNYGYT
j_call: TRBJ2-7; cdr3_length: 14; v_call: TRBV7-8; cdr3_aa: ASSLSGGQVGSEQY
j_call: TRBJ1-2; cdr3_length: 11; v_call: TRBV6-5; cdr3_aa: ASSPARDYGYT
j_call: TRBJ1-1; cdr3_length: 13; v_call: TRBV7-3; cdr3_aa: ASSLRAGGRTEAF
j_call: TRBJ1-1; cdr3_length: 12; v_call: TRBV5-1; cdr3_aa: ASSFSGVNTEAF
j_call: TRBJ2-2; cdr3_length: 13; v_call: TRBV9; cdr3_aa: ASTSGGSNTGELF
j_call: TRBJ1-1; cdr3_length: 11; v_call: TRBV19; cdr3_aa: ASSYSENTEAF
j_call: TRBJ1-1; cdr3_length: 12; v_call: TRBV18; cdr3_aa: ASSPGWMNTEAF
j_call: TRBJ2-7; cdr3_length: 11; v_call: TRBV10-3; cdr3_aa: AISESGGVEQY
j_call: TRBJ1-2; cdr3_length: 12; v_call: TRBV7-8; cdr3_aa: ASRLQGAGGGYT
j_call: TRBJ1-1; cdr3_length: 15; v_call: TRBV10-2; cdr3_aa: ASSEKYFHQTRSVAF
j_call: TRBJ1-2; cdr3_length: 13; v_call: TRBV4-3; cdr3_aa: ASSQDRGTHYGYT
j_call: TRBJ1-6; cdr3_length: 12; v_call: TRBV9; cdr3_aa: ASTETTGNSPLH
j_call: TRBJ2-7; cdr3_length: 12; v_call: TRBV7-8; cdr3_aa: ASSFGDLGYEQY
j_call: TRBJ2-5; cdr3_length: 14; v_call: TRBV18; cdr3_aa: ASSPGRGQYQETQY
j_call: TRBJ2-7; cdr3_length: 12; v_call: TRBV6-6; cdr3_aa: ASSSARGAYEQY
j_call: TRBJ2-3; cdr3_length: 13; v_call: TRBV9; cdr3_aa: ASSGGTGSTDTQY
j_call: TRBJ1-2; cdr3_length: 12; v_call: TRBV7-2; cdr3_aa: ASSTYTGVLGYT
j_call: TRBJ1-3; cdr3_length: 14; v_call: TRBV15; cdr3_aa: ATSIYREGAGNTIY
j_call: TRBJ1-1; cdr3_length: 14; v_call: TRBV14; cdr3_aa: ASSQIMGGKSTEAF
j_call: TRBJ1-1; cdr3_length: 13; v_call: TRBV28; cdr3_aa: ASITGAGRATEAF
j_call: TRBJ2-1; cdr3_length: 13; v_call: TRBV6-2/TRBV6-3; cdr3_aa: ASSPGQGWFNEQF
j_call: TRBJ2-3; cdr3_length: 13; v_call: TRBV5-4; cdr3_aa: ASSLAGLVTDTQY
j_call: TRBJ2-1; cdr3_length: 15; v_call: TRBV7-8; cdr3_aa: ASSSTRDRLYVSEQF
j_call: TRBJ2-7; cdr3_length: 10; v_call: TRBV5-4; cdr3_aa: ASSLSGWEQY